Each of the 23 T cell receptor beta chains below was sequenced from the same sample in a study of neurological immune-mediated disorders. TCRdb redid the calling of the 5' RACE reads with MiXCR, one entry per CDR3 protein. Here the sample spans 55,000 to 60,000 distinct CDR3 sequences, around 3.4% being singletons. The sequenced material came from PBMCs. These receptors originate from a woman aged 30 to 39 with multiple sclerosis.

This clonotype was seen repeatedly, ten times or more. CDR3 in DNA: TGCGCCAGCAGCTTGGCCCCTATGTCAGACCAAGAGACCCAGTACTTC. It codes for CASSLAPMSDQETQYF. This chain joins TRBV5-1 and TRBJ2-5; D not certain. In germline, CDR1 is SGHRS, CDR2 YFSETQ. CDR3 length equals 16 residues. V was clipped by 0 bases and J by 0 bases, with 12 bases between them.

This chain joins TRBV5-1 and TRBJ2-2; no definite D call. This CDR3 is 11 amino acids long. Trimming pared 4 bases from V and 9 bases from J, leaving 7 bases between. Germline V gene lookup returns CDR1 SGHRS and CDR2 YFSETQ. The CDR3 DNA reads TGCGCCAGCAGCCCCTCCAGGGAGCTGTTTTTT. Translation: CASSPSRELFF.

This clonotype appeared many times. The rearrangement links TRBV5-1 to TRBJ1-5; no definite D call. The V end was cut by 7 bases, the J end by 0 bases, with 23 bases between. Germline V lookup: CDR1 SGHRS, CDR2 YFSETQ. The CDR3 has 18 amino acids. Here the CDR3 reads CASPLRDIPCYSNQPQHF. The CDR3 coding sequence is TGCGCCAGCCCTCTCCGGGATATTCCGTGTTATAGCAATCAGCCCCAGCATTTT.

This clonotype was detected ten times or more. The DNA of the CDR3 is TGCGCCAGCAGCTTGGACAGGGACACTGAAGCTTTCTTT. The encoded protein is CASSLDRDTEAFF. This chain links TRBV5-1 with TRBJ1-1, with a tentative D call TRBD1 (6 bases). The ends were cut back, 0 bases at V and 3 bases at J, with 6 bases in the middle. Germline V gene sequence: CDR1 SGHRS, CDR2 YFSETQ. This CDR3 contains 13 residues.

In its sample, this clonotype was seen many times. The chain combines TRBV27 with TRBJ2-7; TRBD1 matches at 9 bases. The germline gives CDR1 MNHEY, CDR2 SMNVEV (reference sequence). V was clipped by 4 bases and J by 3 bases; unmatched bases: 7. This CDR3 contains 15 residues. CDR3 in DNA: TGTGCCAGCAGTTCCTCCGGGACAGGGATCTACGAGCAGTACTTC. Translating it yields CASSSSGTGIYEQYF.

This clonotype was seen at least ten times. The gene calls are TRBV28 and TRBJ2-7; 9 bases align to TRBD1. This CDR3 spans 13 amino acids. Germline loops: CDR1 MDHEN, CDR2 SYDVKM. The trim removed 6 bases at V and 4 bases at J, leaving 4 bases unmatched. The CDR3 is CASSMTGGYEQYF. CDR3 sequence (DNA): TGTGCCAGCAGCATGACAGGGGGATACGAGCAGTACTTC.

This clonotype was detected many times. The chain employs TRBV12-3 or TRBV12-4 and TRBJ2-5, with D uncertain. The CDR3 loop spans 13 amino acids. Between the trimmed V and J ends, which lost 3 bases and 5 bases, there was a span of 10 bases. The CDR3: CASSLTQGETQYF. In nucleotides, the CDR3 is TGTGCCAGCAGTTTGACTCAAGGGGAGACCCAGTACTTC.

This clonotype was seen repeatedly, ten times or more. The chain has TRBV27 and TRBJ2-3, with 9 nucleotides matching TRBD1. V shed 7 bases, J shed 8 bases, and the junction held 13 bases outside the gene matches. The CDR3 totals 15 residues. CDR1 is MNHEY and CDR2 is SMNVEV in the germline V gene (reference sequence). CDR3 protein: CASTPMWTGVATQYF. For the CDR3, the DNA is TGTGCCAGCACTCCCATGTGGACAGGGGTGGCTACGCAGTATTTT.

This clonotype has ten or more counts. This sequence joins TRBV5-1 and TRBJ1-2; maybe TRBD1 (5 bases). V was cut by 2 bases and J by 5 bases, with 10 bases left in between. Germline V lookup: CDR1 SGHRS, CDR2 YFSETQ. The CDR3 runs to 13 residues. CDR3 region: CASSFGTEYGYTF. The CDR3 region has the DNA TGCGCCAGCAGCTTCGGGACGGAATATGGCTACACCTTC.

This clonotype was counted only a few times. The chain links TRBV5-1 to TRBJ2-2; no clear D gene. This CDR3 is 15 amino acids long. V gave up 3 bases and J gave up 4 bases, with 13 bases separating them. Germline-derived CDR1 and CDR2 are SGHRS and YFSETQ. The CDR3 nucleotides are TGCGCCAGCAGCTCCCGGGTCCCTGGCACCGGGGAGCTGTTTTTT. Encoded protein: CASSSRVPGTGELFF.

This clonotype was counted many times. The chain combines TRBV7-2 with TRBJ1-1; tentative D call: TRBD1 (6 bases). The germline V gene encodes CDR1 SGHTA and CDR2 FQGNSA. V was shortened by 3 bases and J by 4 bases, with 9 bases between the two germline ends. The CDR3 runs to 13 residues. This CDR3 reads CASSFGGTTEAFF. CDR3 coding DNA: TGTGCCAGCAGCTTCGGGGGCACCACTGAAGCTTTCTTT.

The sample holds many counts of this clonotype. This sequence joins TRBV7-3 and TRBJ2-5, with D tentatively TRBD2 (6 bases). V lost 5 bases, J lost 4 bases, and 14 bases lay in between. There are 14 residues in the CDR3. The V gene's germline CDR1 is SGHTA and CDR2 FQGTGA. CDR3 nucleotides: TGTGCCAGCAGCCAAGGGGCCGGGAGAGAGACCCAGTACTTC. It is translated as CASSQGAGRETQYF.

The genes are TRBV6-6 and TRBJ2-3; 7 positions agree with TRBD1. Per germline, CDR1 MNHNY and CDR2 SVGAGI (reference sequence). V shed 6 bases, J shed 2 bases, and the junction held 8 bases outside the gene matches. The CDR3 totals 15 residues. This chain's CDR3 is CASRPDRASTDTQYF. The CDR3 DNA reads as TGTGCCAGCAGACCCGACAGGGCCTCCACAGATACGCAGTATTTT.

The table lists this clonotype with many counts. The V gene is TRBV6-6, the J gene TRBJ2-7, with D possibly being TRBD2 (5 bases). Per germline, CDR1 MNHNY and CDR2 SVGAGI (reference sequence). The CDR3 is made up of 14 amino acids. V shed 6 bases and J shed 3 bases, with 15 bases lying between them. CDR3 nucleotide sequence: TGTGCCAGCAGCTCCACCGGGAACATCTACGAGCAGTACTTC. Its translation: CASSSTGNIYEQYF.

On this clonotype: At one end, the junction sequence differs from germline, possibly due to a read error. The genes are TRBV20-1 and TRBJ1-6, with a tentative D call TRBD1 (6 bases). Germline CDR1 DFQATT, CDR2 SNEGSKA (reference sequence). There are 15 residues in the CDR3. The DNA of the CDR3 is TGCAGTGCTAGCCCCGGAGGGGGTGATAATTCACCCCTCAACTTT. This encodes CSASPGGGDNSPLNF.

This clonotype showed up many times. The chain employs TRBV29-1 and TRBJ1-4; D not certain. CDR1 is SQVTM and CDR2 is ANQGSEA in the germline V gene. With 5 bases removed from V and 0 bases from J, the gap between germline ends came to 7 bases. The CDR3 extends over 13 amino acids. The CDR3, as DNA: TGCAGCGTTTCGATGACAACTAATGAAAAACTGTTTTTT. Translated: CSVSMTTNEKLFF.

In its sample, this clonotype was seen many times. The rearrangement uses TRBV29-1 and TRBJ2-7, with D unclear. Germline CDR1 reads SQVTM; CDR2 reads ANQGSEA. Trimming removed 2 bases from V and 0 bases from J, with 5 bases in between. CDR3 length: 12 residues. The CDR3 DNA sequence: TGCAGCGTTGAACTCAGCTCCTACGAGCAGTACTTC. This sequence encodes CSVELSSYEQYF.

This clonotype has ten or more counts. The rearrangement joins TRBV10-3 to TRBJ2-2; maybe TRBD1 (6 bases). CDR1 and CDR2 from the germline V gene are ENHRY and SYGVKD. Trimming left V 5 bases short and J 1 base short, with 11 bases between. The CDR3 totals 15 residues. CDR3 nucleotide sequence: TGTGCCATCAGTTGGGACACATTGAACACCGGGGAGCTGTTTTTT. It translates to CAISWDTLNTGELFF.

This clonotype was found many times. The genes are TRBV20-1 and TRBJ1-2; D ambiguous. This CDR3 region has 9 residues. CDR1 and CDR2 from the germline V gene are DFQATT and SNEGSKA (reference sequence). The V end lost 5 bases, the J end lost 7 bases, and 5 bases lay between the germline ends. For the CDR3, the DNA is TGCAGTGCTCTCGGTGGCTACACCTTC. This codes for CSALGGYTF.

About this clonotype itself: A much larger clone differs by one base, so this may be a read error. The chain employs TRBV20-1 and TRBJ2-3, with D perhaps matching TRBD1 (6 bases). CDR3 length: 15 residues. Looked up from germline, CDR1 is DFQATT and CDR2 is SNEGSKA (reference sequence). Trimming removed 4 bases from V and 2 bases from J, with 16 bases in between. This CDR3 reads CSAIARGTDTDTQYF. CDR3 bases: TGCAGTGCTATTGCCAGGGGAACGGACACAGATACGCAGTATTTT.

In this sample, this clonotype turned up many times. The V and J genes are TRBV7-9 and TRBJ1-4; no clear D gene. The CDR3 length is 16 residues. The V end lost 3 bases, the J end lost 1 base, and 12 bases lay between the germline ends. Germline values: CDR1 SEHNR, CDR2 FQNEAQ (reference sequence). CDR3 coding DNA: TGTGCCAGCAGCTTTTATGCTTTAGGAACTAATGAAAAACTGTTTTTT. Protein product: CASSFYALGTNEKLFF.

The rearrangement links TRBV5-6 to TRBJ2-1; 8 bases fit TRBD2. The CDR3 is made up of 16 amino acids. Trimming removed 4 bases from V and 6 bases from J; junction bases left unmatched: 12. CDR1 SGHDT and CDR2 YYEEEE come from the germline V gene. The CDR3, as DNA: TGTGCCAGCAGCCTACAGGGACTAGTAAATACCAATGAGCAGTTCTTC. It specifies CASSLQGLVNTNEQFF.

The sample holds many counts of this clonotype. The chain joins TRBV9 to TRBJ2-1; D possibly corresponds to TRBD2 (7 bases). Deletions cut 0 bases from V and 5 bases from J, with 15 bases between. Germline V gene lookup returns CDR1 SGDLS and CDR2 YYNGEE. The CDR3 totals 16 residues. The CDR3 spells CASSVVPAGHNNEQFF. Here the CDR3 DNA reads TGTGCCAGCAGCGTAGTTCCAGCGGGACATAACAATGAGCAGTTCTTC.